This entry lists 8 T cell receptor beta chains sequenced from one sample in a study of radiation and T cells in renal cell carcinoma. Profiled with immunoSEQ multiplex PCR; TCRdb holds only in-frame clones, not every one. The repertoire holds about 21,000 clones, with approximately 80% as singletons. Noted time point: baseline pretreatment blood. Treatment noted: 15 Gy SBRT to primary tumor, nephrectomy 4 weeks later. Sample: blood, taken from a patient whose treatment included radiotherapy and nephrectomy. Every receptor here comes from a man aged 60 to 69 with renal cell carcinoma.

This clone was counted a few times. V is TRBV30 and J is TRBJ1-2; D call uncertain. The CDR3 is 15 amino acids. The V gene lost 1 base and the J gene lost 6 bases, with 18 bases spanning the gap. CDR1 GTSNPN and CDR2 SVGIG come from the germline V gene (reference sequence). CDR3 coding DNA: TGTGCCTGGAGTGCGACCCGGACGGGAGCTAATGGCTACACCTTC. Its protein product is CAWSATRTGANGYTF.

V gene TRBV27 combines with J gene TRBJ2-7; 10 bases line up with TRBD2. J gave up 2 bases and V 5 bases, and 6 bases lay outside the gene matches. The germline V gene encodes CDR1 MNHEY and CDR2 SMNVEV (reference sequence). The CDR3 is 15 amino acids. For the CDR3, the DNA is TGTGCCAGCAGTAGATATAGCGGGGGGCCCTACGAGCAGTACTTC. This encodes CASSRYSGGPYEQYF.

The chain carries TRBV5-1 and TRBJ2-1; 9 nucleotides align to TRBD2. Germline CDR1 reads SGHRS; CDR2 reads YFSETQ. V was clipped by 5 bases and J by 2 bases; unmatched bases: 11. This CDR3 contains 17 residues. CDR3 region: CASRATSGWITYNEQFF. CDR3 nucleotides: TGCGCCAGCAGGGCAACTAGCGGGTGGATCACCTACAATGAGCAGTTCTTC.

This CDR3 reads CASRPWAGLMNTEAFF. The DNA for the CDR3 is TGCGCCAGCAGACCCTGGGCGGGACTCATGAACACTGAAGCTTTCTTT. This sequence joins TRBV5-1 and TRBJ1-1; a weak D match, TRBD1 (5 bases). This CDR3 is 16 amino acids long. Looked up from germline, CDR1 is SGHRS and CDR2 is YFSETQ. Trimming took 5 bases from V and 0 from J, leaving 17 bases between them.

The rearrangement joins TRBV5-1 to TRBJ2-3, with D unresolved. V lost 0 bases, J lost 2 bases, and 10 bases lay in between. The germline V gene encodes CDR1 SGHRS and CDR2 YFSETQ. The CDR3 sequence is 15 residues long. The CDR3 region has the DNA TGCGCCAGCAGCTTGGGACTCACCATCACAGATACGCAGTATTTT. Translation gives CASSLGLTITDTQYF.

V is TRBV10-3 and J is TRBJ1-1; TRBD1 agrees at 8 bases. V gave up 6 bases and J gave up 11 bases; unmatched junction bases: 14. The CDR3 extends over 14 amino acids. The V gene's germline CDR1 is ENHRY and CDR2 SYGVKD. The CDR3 loop reads CAIRTTGDSVGAFF. The CDR3 coding sequence is TGTGCCATCAGGACGACAGGGGACTCTGTTGGGGCTTTCTTT.

This chain uses TRBV15 with TRBJ2-5; D may be TRBD2 (5 bases). Trimming took 3 bases from V and 5 from J, leaving 7 bases between them. This CDR3 is built from 12 residues. Germline V CDR1 and CDR2: LNHNV, YYDKDF (reference sequence). The CDR3 here is CATSRGGETQYF. The DNA for the CDR3 is TGTGCCACCAGCAGGGGCGGGGAGACCCAGTACTTC.

The rearrangement uses TRBV7-6 and TRBJ2-2; D unclear. CDR3 length: 15 amino acids. Trimming removed 5 bases at V and 5 bases at J, with 15 bases between. CDR1 is SGHVS and CDR2 is FNYEAQ in the germline V gene. CDR3 in DNA: TGTGCCAGCAGCCCCAGGCAGCGTGGAACCGGGGAGCTGTTTTTT. Its translation: CASSPRQRGTGELFF.